This TCR beta chain was found in a study of tumor-infiltrating lymphocytes in primary liver carcinoma. For the study at large: Participating patients were men and women between 30 and 69 years old.

CDR1 and CDR2 (germline): WNHNN, SYGVQD (reference sequence). CDR3 size: 16 residues. V dropped 3 bases and J dropped 1 base, with 13 bases sitting between them. Taking 20-30 mg of unsorted bulk tissue, the authors co-extracted RNA and DNA. Study observations and caveats: Tumor samples exhibited a significantly greater top-250-clone fraction than blood samples (p = 0.039). Reduced overlap was seen in tumor-adjacent and tumor-blood pairs versus tumor region pairs.

cDNA specific to TCR beta was made from 500 ng of total RNA, with a constant-region primer employed for priming. ARM-PCR was slightly modified, and three nested multiplex PCR rounds with it gave rise to the TCR beta libraries. Investigators reported that the first two PCR rounds, at around 11 cycles each, used TRBV1-TRBV30 forward primers with a C-beta reverse primer. From the multiplex PCR reads, TCRdb called clonotypes with MiXCR, one entry per CDR3 protein. The repertoire holds about 75,000 distinct CDR3 sequences, with 69% as singletons. This clonotype has at least ten counts. Antigen unknown. The chain couples TRBV10-1 to TRBJ2-1; D may match TRBD1 or TRBD2 (5 bases each). The source is a man between 35 and 55 years old with primary liver carcinoma and hepatitis B virus infection. Sequences were obtained from tumor-adjacent normal liver tissue. The CDR3 region has the DNA TGCGCCAGCAGTGATACCGGGACGGTATCCTACAATGAGCAGTTCTTC. It codes for CASSDTGTVSYNEQFF.